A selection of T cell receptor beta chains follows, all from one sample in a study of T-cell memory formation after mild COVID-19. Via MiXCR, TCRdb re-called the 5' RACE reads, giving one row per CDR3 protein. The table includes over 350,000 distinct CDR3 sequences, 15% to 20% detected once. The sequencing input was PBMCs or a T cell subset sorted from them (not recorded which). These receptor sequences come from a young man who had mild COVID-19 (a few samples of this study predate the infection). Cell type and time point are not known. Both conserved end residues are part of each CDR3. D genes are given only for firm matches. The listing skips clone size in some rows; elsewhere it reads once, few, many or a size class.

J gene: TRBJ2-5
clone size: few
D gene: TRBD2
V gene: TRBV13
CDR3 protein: CASSFSGGGAETQYF
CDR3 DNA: TGTGCCAGCAGTTTCTCCGGCGGGGGGGCGGAGACCCAGTACTTC

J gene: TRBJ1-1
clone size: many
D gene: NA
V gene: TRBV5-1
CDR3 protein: CASSLEAGAEAFF
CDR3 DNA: TGCGCCAGCAGCTTGGAAGCGGGGGCTGAAGCTTTCTTT

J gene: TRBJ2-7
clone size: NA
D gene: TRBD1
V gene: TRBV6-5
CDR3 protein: CASSYHSGTGVYEQYF
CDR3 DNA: TGTGCCAGCAGTTACCATTCTGGGACAGGGGTGTACGAGCAGTACTTC

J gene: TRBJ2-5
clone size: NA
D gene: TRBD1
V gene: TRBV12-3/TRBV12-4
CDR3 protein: CASRLDRDETQYF
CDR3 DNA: TGTGCCAGCAGGCTTGACAGGGATGAGACCCAGTACTTC

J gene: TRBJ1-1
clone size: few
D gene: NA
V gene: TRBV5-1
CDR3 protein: CASRLISGLNTEAFF
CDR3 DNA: TGCGCCAGCAGGTTAATCTCGGGGCTGAACACTGAAGCTTTCTTT

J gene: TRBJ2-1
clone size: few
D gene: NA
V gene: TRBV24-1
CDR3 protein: CATSDPTLSSYNEQFF
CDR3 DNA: TGTGCCACCAGTGACCCTACACTGAGCTCCTACAATGAGCAGTTCTTC

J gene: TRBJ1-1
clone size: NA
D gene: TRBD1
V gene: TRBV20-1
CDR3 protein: CSARGTGTANTEAFF
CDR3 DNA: TGCAGTGCTAGAGGTACCGGGACAGCGAACACTGAAGCTTTCTTT

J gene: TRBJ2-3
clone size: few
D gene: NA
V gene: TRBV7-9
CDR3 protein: CASSSLRTVGVDTQYF
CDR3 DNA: TGTGCCAGCAGCTCCCTAAGGACAGTCGGCGTAGATACGCAGTATTTT

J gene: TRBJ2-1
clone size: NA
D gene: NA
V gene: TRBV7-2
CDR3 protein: CASSFTSGNEQFF
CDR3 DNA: TGTGCCAGCAGCTTTACTTCGGGGAATGAGCAGTTCTTC

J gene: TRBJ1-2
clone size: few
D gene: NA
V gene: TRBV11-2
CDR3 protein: CASSRRSYGYTF
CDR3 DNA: TGTGCCAGCAGCAGACGGAGCTATGGCTACACCTTC

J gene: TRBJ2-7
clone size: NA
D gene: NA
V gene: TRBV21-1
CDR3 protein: CASNLPGFVYEQYF
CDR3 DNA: TGTGCCAGCAATCTTCCGGGATTCGTATACGAGCAGTACTTC

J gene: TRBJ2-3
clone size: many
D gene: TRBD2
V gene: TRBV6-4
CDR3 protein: CASSASGESDTQYF
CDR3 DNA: TGTGCCAGCAGCGCTAGCGGGGAGTCAGATACGCAGTATTTT

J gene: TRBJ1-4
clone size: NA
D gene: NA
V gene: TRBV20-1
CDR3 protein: CSARRASQGKLFF
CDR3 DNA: TGCAGTGCTAGGAGGGCCAGCCAAGGAAAACTGTTTTTT

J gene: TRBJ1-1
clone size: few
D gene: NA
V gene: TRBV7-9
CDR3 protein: CASHGGAAEAFF
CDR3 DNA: TGTGCCAGTCATGGAGGGGCCGCTGAAGCTTTCTTT

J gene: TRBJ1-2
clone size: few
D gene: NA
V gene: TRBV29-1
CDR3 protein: CSVDAGTSNYGYTF
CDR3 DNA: TGCAGCGTTGATGCAGGGACCTCTAACTATGGCTACACCTTC

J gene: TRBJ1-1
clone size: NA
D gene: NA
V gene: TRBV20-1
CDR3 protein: CSAQGLGGAVSDTEAFF
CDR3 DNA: TGCAGTGCTCAGGGTCTCGGGGGGGCGGTATCGGACACTGAAGCTTTCTTT

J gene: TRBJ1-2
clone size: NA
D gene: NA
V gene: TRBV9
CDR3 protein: CASSVGPSGYTF
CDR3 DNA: TGTGCCAGCAGCGTAGGCCCAAGTGGCTACACCTTC

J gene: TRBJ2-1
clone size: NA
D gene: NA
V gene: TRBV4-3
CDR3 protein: CASSQGGGRHEQFF
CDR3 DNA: TGCGCCAGCAGCCAGGGAGGGGGCCGGCATGAGCAGTTCTTC

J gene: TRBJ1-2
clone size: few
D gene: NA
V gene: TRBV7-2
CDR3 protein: CASSFDGTQPYGYTF
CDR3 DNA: TGTGCCAGCAGCTTTGACGGGACCCAGCCTTATGGCTACACCTTC

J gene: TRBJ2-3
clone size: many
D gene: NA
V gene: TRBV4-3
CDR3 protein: CASSQDGLSWGTDTQYF
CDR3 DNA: TGCGCCAGCAGCCAAGACGGGCTTAGTTGGGGCACAGATACGCAGTATTTT

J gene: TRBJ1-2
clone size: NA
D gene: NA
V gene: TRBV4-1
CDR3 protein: CASSGRQALNYGYTF
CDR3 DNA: TGCGCCAGCAGCGGTCGGCAGGCGCTCAACTATGGCTACACCTTC

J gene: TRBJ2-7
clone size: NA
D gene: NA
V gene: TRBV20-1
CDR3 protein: CSAGGGRVTYEQYF
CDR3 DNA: TGCAGTGCTGGGGGAGGCAGGGTCACCTACGAGCAGTACTTC

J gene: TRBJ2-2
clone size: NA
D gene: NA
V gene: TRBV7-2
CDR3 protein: CASSARSASNTGELFF
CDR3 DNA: TGTGCCAGCAGTGCCAGATCCGCCTCGAACACCGGGGAGCTGTTTTTT

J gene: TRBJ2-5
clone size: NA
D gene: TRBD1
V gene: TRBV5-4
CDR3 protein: CASSYRDRVLRETQYF
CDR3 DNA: TGTGCCAGCAGTTACCGGGACAGGGTTTTGCGGGAGACCCAGTACTTC

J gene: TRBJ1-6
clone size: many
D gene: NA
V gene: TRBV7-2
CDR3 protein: CASNPGEGHYNSPLHF
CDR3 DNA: TGTGCCAGCAACCCTGGGGAAGGCCACTATAATTCACCCCTCCACTTT

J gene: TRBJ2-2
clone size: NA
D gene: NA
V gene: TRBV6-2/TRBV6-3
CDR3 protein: CASSYTWGTGELFF
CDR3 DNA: TGTGCCAGCAGTTACACCTGGGGCACCGGGGAGCTGTTTTTT

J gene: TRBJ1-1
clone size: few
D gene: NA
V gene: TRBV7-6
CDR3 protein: CASSHQGSNRLNTEAFF
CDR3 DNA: TGTGCCAGCAGCCACCAGGGATCAAACAGACTGAACACTGAAGCTTTCTTT

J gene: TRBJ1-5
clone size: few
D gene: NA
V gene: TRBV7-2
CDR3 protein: CASSHPGGIQPQHF
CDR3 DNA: TGTGCCAGCAGTCACCCCGGCGGGATCCAGCCCCAGCATTTT

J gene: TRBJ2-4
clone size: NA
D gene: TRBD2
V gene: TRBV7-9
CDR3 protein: CASSSAGSGGAKPLQYF
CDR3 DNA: TGTGCCAGCAGCTCCGCGGGTAGCGGGGGGGCCAAGCCCCTCCAGTACTTC

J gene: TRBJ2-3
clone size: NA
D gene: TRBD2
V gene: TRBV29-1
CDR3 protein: CSVDGISGGRGTDTQYF
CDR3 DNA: TGCAGCGTTGACGGAATTAGCGGGGGAAGAGGCACAGATACGCAGTATTTT